A single sample is the source of the 32 T cell receptor beta chains below, sequenced in a study of control samples from healthy donors and cancer patients (TCRdb year 2020). The receptor library was made with the immunoSEQ multiplex PCR assay. This is the immuneACCESS table as TCRdb keeps it, with only in-frame sequences that have V and J called. A part of the clones is gone; compared with another copy, unresolved V genes explain less than half, and the rest is unexplained. The sample table lists 160,000 or so clones, about 93% of them with a count of one. The top ten clonotypes cover 2% to 2.5% of the sample. The specimen sequenced was blood. These receptors all come from a man in his fifties in good health.

The chain joins TRBV19 to TRBJ2-4; D may match TRBD1 or TRBD2 (5 bases each). The CDR3 length is 14 residues. Germline lookup yields CDR1 LNHDA and CDR2 SQIVND (reference sequence). V dropped 3 bases and J dropped 2 bases, with 8 bases sitting between them. The CDR3 region is CASSMRGSKNIQYF. As DNA, the CDR3 is TGTGCCAGTAGTATGAGGGGTTCCAAAAACATTCAGTACTTC.

The chain links TRBV6-5 to TRBJ2-1, with D tentatively TRBD2 (5 bases). Germline CDR1 is MNHEY and CDR2 is SVGAGI. The CDR3 has 12 amino acids. The V and J ends lost 3 bases and 7 bases respectively, with 7 bases between them. CDR3 DNA: TGTGCCAGCAGTTATGAGGGAAATGAGCAGTTCTTC. Its translation: CASSYEGNEQFF.

V usage is TRBV10-1 and J usage is TRBJ2-1, with TRBD2 matching 7 bases. J was trimmed by 10 bases and V by 8 bases; bases with no gene match: 5. This CDR3 is built from 11 residues. Germline-derived CDR1 and CDR2 are WNHNN and SYGVQD (reference sequence). Here the CDR3 reads CASARGNEQFF. DNA for the CDR3: TGCGCCAGCGCGCGGGGGAACGAGCAGTTCTTC.

The J gene is TRBJ2-3, the V gene TRBV11-2, with D maybe TRBD2 (6 bases). The length of the CDR3 is 19 residues. V lost 6 bases, J lost 0 bases, and 25 bases lay in between. Germline V gene sequence: CDR1 SGHAT, CDR2 FQNNGV. CDR3 sequence: CASSSRYLARGPSTDTQYF. The CDR3 nucleotides read TGTGCCAGCAGTTCCCGTTATCTAGCGCGGGGACCTAGCACAGATACGCAGTATTTT.

This chain joins TRBV9 and TRBJ1-2; maybe TRBD1 (6 bases). The V and J ends lost 0 bases and 8 bases respectively, with 11 bases between them. The germline V gene has CDR1 SGDLS and CDR2 YYNGEE. CDR3 size: 13 residues. CDR3 residues: CASSVEQGSGYTF. The CDR3 DNA reads TGTGCCAGCAGCGTAGAACAGGGATCCGGCTACACCTTC.

This rearrangement joins TRBV5-1 to TRBJ1-3, with D unresolved. This CDR3 region has 14 residues. In germline, CDR1 is SGHRS, CDR2 YFSETQ. V shed 3 bases and J shed 0 bases, with 7 bases lying between them. The CDR3 region is CASSSGGSGNTIYF. The CDR3 DNA is TGCGCCAGCAGCTCCGGAGGCTCTGGAAACACCATATATTTT.

The chain recombines TRBV12-5 with TRBJ2-1; 7 bases are shared with TRBD2. The CDR3 has 16 amino acids. V trimming: 11 bases; J trimming: 4 bases; junction bases outside the gene matches: 17. From germline, CDR1 is LGHNT and CDR2 FRNRAP. In nucleotides, the CDR3 is TGTGCTCCTTGGTTTGTAGCTAGCGGACTATACAATGAGCAGTTCTTC. This encodes CAPWFVASGLYNEQFF.

This clone was seen more than once but under ten times. This rearrangement joins TRBV6-5 to TRBJ1-1; a weak D match, TRBD1 (6 bases). The V end was cut by 2 bases, the J end by 1 base, with 14 bases between. The CDR3 sequence is 16 residues long. Germline CDR1 and CDR2: MNHEY and SVGAGI. Here the CDR3 DNA reads TGTGCCAGCAGTTACATCGGGGGGCGGGCGAACACTGAAGCTTTCTTT. Its translation: CASSYIGGRANTEAFF.

This clone appeared once. The chain is built from TRBV5-6 and TRBJ2-2, with TRBD2 identical over 9 bases. Germline CDR1 SGHDT, CDR2 YYEEEE. J lost 2 bases, V lost 0 bases, and 2 bases had no gene match. The length of the CDR3 is 16 residues. Here the CDR3 reads CASSLASGINTGELFF. CDR3 DNA: TGTGCCAGCAGCTTGGCTAGCGGGATCAACACCGGGGAGCTGTTTTTT.

The chain joins TRBV27 to TRBJ2-3, with 8 bases lining up with TRBD2. The CDR3 is made up of 15 amino acids. Germline-derived CDR1 and CDR2 are MNHEY and SMNVEV (reference sequence). The junction had 6 bases not matched to a gene; V was cut back by 5 bases and J by 2 bases. CDR3 nucleotides: TGTGCCAGCAGTACTGGACTAGCCACCACAGATACGCAGTATTTT. Translation: CASSTGLATTDTQYF.

The chain joins TRBV24-1 to TRBJ1-5; no firm D call. The CDR3 covers 13 residues. Per germline, CDR1 KGHDR and CDR2 SFDVKD. Trimming stripped 8 bases from V and 5 bases from J, with 12 bases between. CDR3 protein: CATNHDADQPQHF. The CDR3 DNA sequence: TGTGCCACCAATCACGACGCGGATCAGCCCCAGCATTTT.

This clone was counted once. The chain is built from TRBV19 and TRBJ2-7; 9 bases are shared with TRBD1. The junction had 6 bases not matched to a gene; V was cut back by 4 bases and J by 2 bases. CDR1 and CDR2 (germline): LNHDA, SQIVND (reference sequence). The CDR3 consists of 15 residues. For the CDR3, the DNA is TGTGCCAGTAGTAGCGCCGGGACAGGGCCCTACGAGCAGTACTTC. It yields the protein CASSSAGTGPYEQYF.

The chain has TRBV7-6 and TRBJ1-5; D gene unclear. This CDR3 is 19 amino acids long. Trimming cost V 5 bases and J 3 bases, with 26 bases left between them. CDR1 is SGHVS, CDR2 FNYEAQ, per germline. CDR3 region: CASSRYAPLGWQNNQPQHF. The CDR3 nucleotides are TGTGCCAGCAGCCGCTACGCTCCCTTAGGGTGGCAGAACAATCAGCCCCAGCATTTT.

V gene TRBV9 combines with J gene TRBJ2-3; 11 bases map to TRBD2. The CDR3 length is 16 residues. In germline, CDR1 is SGDLS, CDR2 YYNGEE. Germline trimming cut 3 bases from V and 4 bases from J; bases unmatched to any gene: 7. The CDR3 here is CASSGLAGGPADTQYF. The CDR3 DNA is TGTGCCAGCAGCGGGTTAGCGGGAGGGCCGGCAGATACGCAGTATTTT.

This chain joins TRBV7-9 and TRBJ1-1; D gene ambiguous. Per germline, CDR1 SEHNR and CDR2 FQNEAQ (reference sequence). The ends were cut back, 3 bases at V and 4 bases at J, with 6 bases in the middle. The CDR3 is made up of 12 amino acids. In nucleotides, the CDR3 is TGTGCCAGCAGCTTTGAGGTCACTGAAGCTTTCTTT. Translating it yields CASSFEVTEAFF.

The chain recombines TRBV6-5 with TRBJ1-2; 9 nucleotides align to TRBD1. This CDR3 has 14 residues. V lost 6 bases and J lost 7; bases outside the gene matches: 9. Germline CDR1 MNHEY, CDR2 SVGAGI. CDR3 nucleotides: TGTGCCAGCAGAAACACAGGGGGCGCTTTTGGCTACACCTTC. Its translation: CASRNTGGAFGYTF.

The genes are TRBV27 and TRBJ2-4; TRBD2 is a possible D gene (6 bases). This CDR3 comprises 17 residues. Between the trimmed V and J ends, which lost 3 bases and 0 bases, there was a span of 15 bases. The germline gives CDR1 MNHEY, CDR2 SMNVEV (reference sequence). The CDR3 sequence: CASSFPAGLLAKNIQYF. CDR3 DNA sequence: TGTGCCAGCAGTTTCCCCGCGGGGCTCCTAGCCAAAAACATTCAGTACTTC.

CDR3 sequence: CATSRLQGTDTQYF. CDR3 in DNA: TGTGCCACCAGCAGGTTGCAGGGCACAGATACGCAGTATTTT. The V gene is TRBV15, the J gene TRBJ2-3; no clear D. V lost 3 bases to trimming and J lost 1 base, with 8 bases between them. CDR3 length: 14 residues. The germline V gene encodes CDR1 LNHNV and CDR2 YYDKDF (reference sequence).

The sample holds a few counts of this clone. The chain recombines TRBV14 with TRBJ1-5, with 8 bases lining up with TRBD1. Germline V gene sequence: CDR1 SGHDN, CDR2 FVKESK. V shed 4 bases and J 6 bases; nucleotides not matched to a gene: 2. CDR3 length: 13 residues. CDR3 loop: CASSRTGSQPQHF. In DNA form, the CDR3 reads TGTGCCAGCAGCCGGACAGGGAGTCAGCCCCAGCATTTT.

In its sample, this clone was seen once. The chain combines TRBV29-1 with TRBJ2-1; 9 nucleotides match TRBD2. The CDR3 covers 16 residues. The germline gives CDR1 SQVTM, CDR2 ANQGSEA. With 6 bases clipped from V and 9 bases from J, the junction kept 18 bases outside the gene matches. The DNA of the CDR3 is TGCAGCGTCGTGGTATGGCTAGCGGGACCCCGAGGTGAGCAGTTCTTC. It codes for CSVVVWLAGPRGEQFF.

The J gene is TRBJ1-1, the V gene TRBV29-1; D gene uncertain. V gave up 2 bases and J gave up 10 bases, with 17 bases separating them. Germline loops: CDR1 SQVTM, CDR2 ANQGSEA. CDR3 length equals 13 residues. The CDR3 DNA reads TGCAGCGTTGAACCGGGGTTGAGCTGGGGAGCTTTCTTT. Its translation is CSVEPGLSWGAFF.

This chain links TRBV7-9 with TRBJ1-2; TRBD1 agrees at 9 bases. Germline V CDR1 and CDR2: SEHNR, FQNEAQ (reference sequence). The V gene end was trimmed by 6 bases and the J gene end by 7 bases; junction bases not matched to a gene: 9. The CDR3 totals 14 residues. The DNA of the CDR3 is TGTGCCAGCAGGAGGGACAGGGTAAATGGTGGCTACACCTTC. It specifies CASRRDRVNGGYTF.

This sequence joins TRBV2 and TRBJ1-1; possibly TRBD1 for D (6 bases). V was trimmed by 7 bases and J by 1 base, leaving 13 bases between them. From germline, CDR1 is SNHLY and CDR2 FYNNEI. The CDR3 runs 14 residues. CDR3 nucleotide sequence: TGTGCCAGCAAGTACGGGGGACAGAACACTGAAGCTTTCTTT. Translated: CASKYGGQNTEAFF.

The chain combines TRBV7-8 with TRBJ1-5; D call uncertain. This CDR3 comprises 14 residues. Between the trimmed V and J ends, which lost 5 bases and 4 bases, there was a span of 12 bases. Germline-derived CDR1 and CDR2 are SGHVS and FQNEAQ. The CDR3 DNA reads as TGTGCCAGCAGCCCAGGTTACGGGAATCAGCCCCAGCATTTT. Amino acid sequence: CASSPGYGNQPQHF.

The chain employs TRBV24-1 and TRBJ2-1, with 8 positions matching TRBD1. The CDR3 runs to 20 residues. Germline V gene lookup returns CDR1 KGHDR and CDR2 SFDVKD. V was pared by 7 bases and J by 1 base, with 20 bases of the junction left unmatched. CDR3 sequence (DNA): TGTGCCACCAGCGCTCCCTGGGGACAGGCCCCGATGGGGTCCTACAATGAGCAGTTCTTC. It specifies CATSAPWGQAPMGSYNEQFF.

This clone appeared a few times. The chain carries TRBV19 and TRBJ1-2; 10 bases agree with TRBD1. The germline CDR1 and CDR2 sequences are LNHDA and SQIVND (reference sequence). The CDR3 is made up of 14 amino acids. V was clipped by 4 bases and J by 7 bases; unmatched bases: 6. The CDR3 coding sequence is TGTGCCAGTAGTACCGGGACAGGGGCCGCTGGCTACACCTTC. This translates into CASSTGTGAAGYTF.

This chain connects TRBV5-6 to TRBJ2-1; 11 bases agree with TRBD2. CDR1 is SGHDT and CDR2 is YYEEEE in the germline V gene. CDR3 length: 16 amino acids. V dropped 4 bases and J dropped 0; count of bases not matched to a gene: 3. CDR3 DNA: TGTGCCAGCAGCATGGGACTAGCGGACTCCTACAATGAGCAGTTCTTC. The encoded protein is CASSMGLADSYNEQFF.

The chain carries TRBV2 and TRBJ1-2; 7 bases are shared with TRBD1. CDR1 is SNHLY and CDR2 is FYNNEI in the germline V gene. Trimming removed 8 bases from V and 6 bases from J; junction bases left unmatched: 9. The CDR3 length is 13 residues. Here the CDR3 DNA reads TGTGCCAGCGCGAAGACAGGGAGTCATGGCTACACCTTC. This translates into CASAKTGSHGYTF. The complete variable domain, with remaining parts taken from reference TRBV2 and TRBJ1-2, reads EPEVTQTPSHQVTQMGQEVILRCVPISNHLYFYWYRQILGQKVEFLVSFYNNEISEKSEIFDDQFSVERPDGSNFTLKIRSTKLEDSAMYFCASAKTGSHGYTFGSGTRLTVV.

This rearrangement joins TRBV3-1 (or the pseudogene TRBV3-2) to TRBJ2-7; weak D call: TRBD2 (6 bases). Germline V gene lookup returns CDR1 LGHDT and CDR2 YNNKEL (reference sequence). V lost 0 bases and J lost 3, with 12 bases in between. This CDR3 region has 15 residues. CDR3 coding DNA: TGTGCCAGCAGCCAAGAGTCCGGACTAAGCTACGAGCAGTACTTC. Translated, it gives CASSQESGLSYEQYF.

J is TRBJ1-5 and V is TRBV6-1, with TRBD1 matching 11 bases. The V and J ends lost 4 bases and 7 bases, in that order; junction bases with no gene match: 9. Germline CDR1 MNHNS, CDR2 SASEGT. The CDR3 has 16 amino acids. In DNA form, the CDR3 reads TGTGCCAGCAGTGCCTTCGGGACAGGGGGGCGGCAGCCCCAGCATTTT. Protein: CASSAFGTGGRQPQHF.

The rearrangement uses TRBV6-1 and TRBJ1-5; no clear D gene. The CDR3 is 14 residues long. CDR1 is MNHNS and CDR2 is SASEGT in the germline V gene. Trimming removed 5 bases from V and 0 bases from J, with 8 bases in between. The CDR3 bases are TGTGCCAGCAGTACGGGTGCTAGCAATCAGCCCCAGCATTTT. The encoded protein is CASSTGASNQPQHF.

V gene TRBV6-5 combines with J gene TRBJ1-2; D is ambiguous. Germline CDR1 is MNHEY and CDR2 is SVGAGI. The CDR3 has 13 amino acids. Deletions cut 2 bases from V and 5 bases from J, with 9 bases between. As DNA, the CDR3 is TGTGCCAGCAGTTACAGCAGAGCGTATGGCTACACCTTC. Its protein product is CASSYSRAYGYTF.